Sequencing of this T cell receptor beta chain was carried out in a study of cytomegalovirus exposure and HLA in healthy donors. Amplification used 60 Vbeta primers and 13 Jbeta primers. The data were produced by immunoSEQ multiplex PCR, yet TCRdb's version contains in-frame clones alone and is incomplete. Among approximately 180,000 clones, 10% to 15% were seen once, and the ten largest hold under 10%. Donors sampled were nominally healthy, though unrecorded immune exposures were likely. Note on this clone: Antigen: not known.

General observations from the study: The study assumed roughly uniform donor sequencing depth for presence/absence analyses.

Trimming left V 4 bases short and J 4 bases short, with 7 bases between. Germline values: CDR1 SEHNR, CDR2 FQNEAQ (reference sequence). The CDR3 is made up of 12 amino acids. The TCR originated in a man in his fifties or sixties in good health and CMV-seropositive. This chain links TRBV7-9 with TRBJ1-1, with TRBD1 as a possible D gene (6 bases). Input material: PBMCs. CDR3 region: CASSYRATEAFF. CDR3 coding DNA: TGTGCCAGCAGCTACAGGGCCACTGAAGCTTTCTTT. The full variable domain, rest sourced from reference TRBV7-9 and TRBJ1-1, is DTGVSQNPRHKITKRGQNVTFRCDPISEHNRLYWYRQTLGQGPEFLTYFQNEAQLEKSRLLSDRFSAERPKGSFSTLEIQRTEQGDSAMYLCASSYRATEAFFGQGTRLTVV.